Below, 24 T cell receptor beta chains from the same sample are listed, as sequenced in a study of cytomegalovirus exposure and HLA in healthy donors. 13 Jbeta primers and 60 Vbeta primers were used for the PCR. Using immunoSEQ multiplex PCR, the repertoire was profiled, and TCRdb retains in-frame clones only, with some absent. The sample consists of 230,000 or so clones, 80% to 95% of them appearing once. Sequencing was carried out using PBMCs. The receptors were gathered from a girl aged 2 to 10 in good health and CMV-seronegative.

The chain carries TRBV27 and TRBJ2-6, with TRBD2 identical over 10 bases. The CDR3 is 19 residues long. Germline V CDR1 and CDR2: MNHEY, SMNVEV (reference sequence). V lost 4 bases, J lost 2 bases, and 11 bases stayed unmatched. The CDR3 reads CASSSGVTSGKTGANVLTF. The CDR3 bases are TGTGCCAGCAGTTCTGGGGTAACTAGCGGGAAAACTGGGGCCAACGTCCTGACTTTC.

V is TRBV14 and J is TRBJ1-4; D remains unclear. This CDR3 has 14 amino acids. Trimming shortened V by 0 bases and J by 11 bases, and 13 bases separated the two germline ends. CDR1 and CDR2 from the germline V gene are SGHDN and FVKESK. CDR3 sequence: CASSQDVGPGKLFF. The CDR3 coding sequence is TGTGCCAGCAGCCAAGACGTCGGTCCGGGGAAACTGTTTTTT.

This chain joins TRBV5-4 and TRBJ2-1, with TRBD2 matching over 15 bases. The CDR3 is made up of 17 amino acids. V shed 4 bases and J 4 bases; nucleotides not matched to a gene: 6. Germline CDR1 is SGHNT and CDR2 is YYREEE (reference sequence). The CDR3 coding sequence is TGTGCCAGCAGCCCTGGGGGACTAGCGGGAGGTTACAATGAGCAGTTCTTC. This codes for CASSPGGLAGGYNEQFF.

The rearrangement joins TRBV2 to TRBJ2-1; 11 bases match TRBD2. Germline CDR1 and CDR2: SNHLY and FYNNEI. The CDR3 runs 12 residues. Unmatched junction bases numbered 5, after V lost 9 bases and J lost 10 bases. In DNA, the CDR3 is TGTGCCAGGAGTAGCGGGAGGGACGAGCAGTTCTTC. Amino acids: CARSSGRDEQFF. Looking up the rest from reference TRBV2 and TRBJ2-1 gives the full variable domain: EPEVTQTPSHQVTQMGQEVILRCVPISNHLYFYWYRQILGQKVEFLVSFYNNEISEKSEIFDDQFSVERPDGSNFTLKIRSTKLEDSAMYFCARSSGRDEQFFGPGTRLTVL.

This chain uses TRBV12-2 with TRBJ1-1; the DNA was not compared with TRBD1, the D call given in the table. TRBV12-2 is a listed pseudogene. CDR3 length: 17 amino acids. The CDR3 sequence is CASRTSTGGGLNTEAFF. CDR3 in DNA: TGTGCAAGTCGCACCTCAACGGGTGGGGGCTTGAACACTGAAGCTTTCTTT.

This chain connects TRBV19 to TRBJ2-2, with D perhaps matching TRBD2 (5 bases). Germline V gives CDR1 LNHDA, CDR2 SQIVND (reference sequence). Trimming cost V 8 bases and J 5 bases, with 6 bases left between them. This CDR3 comprises 11 residues. The CDR3 DNA reads TGTGCCAGTCGGAGGACCGGGGAGCTGTTTTTT. Translating it yields CASRRTGELFF.

The chain joins TRBV7-8 to TRBJ2-3; no firm D call. The CDR3 contains 13 residues. Trimming shortened V by 4 bases and J by 4 bases, and 9 bases separated the two germline ends. In germline, CDR1 is SGHVS, CDR2 FQNEAQ. The CDR3 protein is CASSSRNADTQYF. The CDR3 DNA sequence: TGTGCCAGCAGCTCGAGAAACGCAGATACGCAGTATTTT.

The rearrangement uses TRBV11-2 and TRBJ2-3, with TRBD2 as a possible D gene (5 bases). Deletions cut 6 bases from V and 2 bases from J, with 12 bases between. In germline, CDR1 is SGHAT, CDR2 FQNNGV. CDR3 length equals 14 residues. CDR3 amino acids: CASSSGGSTDTQYF. The CDR3 nucleotides are TGTGCCAGCAGTTCAGGAGGCTCCACAGATACGCAGTATTTT.

The chain combines TRBV30 with TRBJ2-7; D possibly corresponds to TRBD2 (6 bases). This CDR3 region has 13 residues. V lost 2 bases to trimming and J lost 4 bases, with 12 bases between them. From germline, CDR1 is GTSNPN and CDR2 SVGIG (reference sequence). CDR3 in DNA: TGTGCCTGGAGTAGGGACTCGCCGTACGAGCAGTACTTC. Translation gives CAWSRDSPYEQYF.

The chain recombines TRBV5-6 with TRBJ1-2, with no clear D. This CDR3 region has 13 residues. Trimming removed 0 bases from V and 7 bases from J, with 10 bases in between. Germline-derived CDR1 and CDR2 are SGHDT and YYEEEE. This CDR3 reads CASSLAGTSGYTF. As DNA, the CDR3 is TGTGCCAGCAGCTTGGCAGGAACCTCTGGCTACACCTTC. Based on the CDR3 plus reference TRBV5-6 and TRBJ1-2, the full variable domain is DAGVTQSPTHLIKTRGQQVTLRCSPKSGHDTVSWYQQALGQGPQFIFQYYEEEERQRGNFPDRFSGHQFPNYSSELNVNALLLGDSALYLCASSLAGTSGYTFGSGTRLTVV.

The J gene is TRBJ2-1, the V gene TRBV6-1; D is ambiguous. V was shortened by 4 bases and J by 1 base, with 11 bases between the two germline ends. CDR1 and CDR2 (germline): MNHNS, SASEGT. The length of the CDR3 is 15 residues. The CDR3 reads CASSVVAESYNEQFF. The CDR3 DNA sequence: TGTGCCAGCAGTGTTGTGGCGGAATCCTACAATGAGCAGTTCTTC.

This sequence joins TRBV7-6 and TRBJ1-1, with a tentative D call TRBD1 (6 bases). V was clipped by 8 bases and J by 1 base, with 14 bases between them. The CDR3 has 14 amino acids. The germline gives CDR1 SGHVS, CDR2 FNYEAQ. CDR3: CASGEGVKNTEAFF. Here the CDR3 DNA reads TGTGCCAGCGGGGAGGGGGTCAAGAACACTGAAGCTTTCTTT.

Here the CDR3 reads CASSRRTGGSYEQYF. The CDR3 DNA is TGTGCCAGCAGCCGCCGGACGGGAGGCTCCTACGAGCAGTACTTC. V gene TRBV5-6 combines with J gene TRBJ2-7; the match to TRBD2 covers 7 bases. The CDR3 has 15 residues. Germline V CDR1 and CDR2: SGHDT, YYEEEE. V gave up 4 bases and J gave up 0 bases; unmatched junction bases: 7.

The CDR3 DNA sequence: TGTGCCAGCAGCGGTCAGGGGGCCTTGGGGGAAGCTTTCTTT. The encoded protein is CASSGQGALGEAFF. This rearrangement joins TRBV9 to TRBJ1-1; 8 nucleotides match TRBD1. J gave up 8 bases and V 3 bases, and 9 bases lay outside the gene matches. From germline, CDR1 is SGDLS and CDR2 YYNGEE. This CDR3 is built from 14 residues.

The rearrangement links TRBV29-1 to TRBJ2-5, with 9 nucleotides matching TRBD1. The J call may be in error: the DNA end matches TRBJ2-7 better. This CDR3 has 13 residues. Germline V gene data show CDR1 as SQVTM and CDR2 as ANQGSEA. CDR3 protein: CSVEGQGTFEQYF. The CDR3 region has the DNA TGCAGCGTTGAGGGACAGGGAACCTTCGAGCAGTACTTC.

CDR3 protein: CAWSVGLDETQYF. The CDR3, as DNA: TGTGCCTGGAGTGTTGGACTGGACGAGACCCAGTACTTC. The chain uses TRBV30 and TRBJ2-5; D may be TRBD2 (5 bases). V was pared by 0 bases and J by 5 bases, with 10 bases between. The germline V gene has CDR1 GTSNPN and CDR2 SVGIG (reference sequence). This CDR3 is 13 amino acids long. The full variable domain, rest sourced from reference TRBV30 and TRBJ2-5, is SQTIHQWPATLVQPVGSPLSLECTVEGTSNPNLYWYRQAAGRGLQLLFYSVGIGQISSEVPQNLSASRPQDRQFILSSKKLLLSDSGFYLCAWSVGLDETQYFGPGTRLLVL.

The J gene is TRBJ2-1, the V gene TRBV4-1; 11 nucleotides match TRBD2. CDR3 length: 16 residues. J was trimmed by 4 bases and V by 3 bases; bases with no gene match: 5. The germline V gene encodes CDR1 MGHRA and CDR2 YSYEKL. Written as DNA, the CDR3 is TGCGCCAGCAGCCAGCTGGGACTAGCGGCTTACAATGAGCAGTTCTTC. Amino acids: CASSQLGLAAYNEQFF.

This clone was detected once. The J gene is TRBJ2-1, the V gene TRBV23-1; TRBD1 aligns across 10 bases. TRBV23-1 is designated an ORF whose function remains uncertain. The CDR3 is made up of 19 amino acids. V was clipped by 0 bases and J by 8 bases; unmatched bases: 16. This CDR3 reads CASSQSYSAWTGGFDEQFF. The CDR3 region has the DNA TGCGCCAGCAGTCAATCCTATTCGGCGTGGACAGGGGGGTTCGATGAGCAGTTCTTC.

The chain has TRBV7-6 and TRBJ1-3, with D uncertain. Germline V gene data show CDR1 as SGHVS and CDR2 as FNYEAQ. The CDR3 length is 16 residues. Trimming removed 1 base at V and 0 bases at J, with 10 bases between. In DNA form, the CDR3 reads TGTGCCAGCAGCTTAGAAGCGGAAGACTCTGGAAACACCATATATTTT. Protein product: CASSLEAEDSGNTIYF.

The chain links TRBV6-5 to TRBJ2-1; weak D call: TRBD1 (6 bases). CDR1 and CDR2 from the germline V gene are MNHEY and SVGAGI. The CDR3 consists of 15 residues. V shed 1 base and J shed 4 bases, with 11 bases lying between them. The CDR3 loop is CASSYFPDSYNEQFF. As DNA, the CDR3 is TGTGCCAGCAGTTACTTTCCGGACAGTTACAATGAGCAGTTCTTC.

The chain carries TRBV5-8 and TRBJ1-5; D possibly corresponds to TRBD1 (5 bases). V lost 5 bases, J lost 0 bases, and 12 bases lay in between. The germline CDR1 and CDR2 sequences are SGHTS and YDEGEE. The CDR3 sequence is 15 residues long. CDR3 sequence: CASSSGLHSNQPQHF. In DNA form, the CDR3 reads TGTGCCAGCAGTTCGGGACTTCATAGCAATCAGCCCCAGCATTTT.

The V gene is TRBV18, the J gene TRBJ2-7; 10 bases map to TRBD2. The CDR3 covers 17 residues. V was pared by 2 bases and J by 0 bases, with 7 bases of the junction left unmatched. Germline V lookup: CDR1 KGHSH, CDR2 LQKENI. In DNA, the CDR3 is TGTGCCAGCTCACCAGAAACTAGCGGGGTGTCCTCCTACGAGCAGTACTTC. It is translated as CASSPETSGVSSYEQYF.

The J gene is TRBJ2-3, the V gene TRBV6-5; D is uncertain. There are 15 residues in the CDR3. Germline values: CDR1 MNHEY, CDR2 SVGAGI. Trimming took off 2 bases at V and 2 bases at J, with 11 bases between the two ends. CDR3 bases: TGTGCCAGCAGTTACGTGGCTAGTGACACAGATACGCAGTATTTT. Its protein product is CASSYVASDTDTQYF.

This chain links TRBV6-5 with TRBJ1-1; 9 bases are shared with TRBD1. Germline loops: CDR1 MNHEY, CDR2 SVGAGI. The CDR3 sequence is 14 residues long. The ends lost 5 bases at V and 5 bases at J; junction bases unmatched: 6. Here the CDR3 reads CASSSPGTGTEAFF. The CDR3 nucleotides are TGTGCCAGCAGTAGTCCCGGGACAGGGACTGAAGCTTTCTTT.